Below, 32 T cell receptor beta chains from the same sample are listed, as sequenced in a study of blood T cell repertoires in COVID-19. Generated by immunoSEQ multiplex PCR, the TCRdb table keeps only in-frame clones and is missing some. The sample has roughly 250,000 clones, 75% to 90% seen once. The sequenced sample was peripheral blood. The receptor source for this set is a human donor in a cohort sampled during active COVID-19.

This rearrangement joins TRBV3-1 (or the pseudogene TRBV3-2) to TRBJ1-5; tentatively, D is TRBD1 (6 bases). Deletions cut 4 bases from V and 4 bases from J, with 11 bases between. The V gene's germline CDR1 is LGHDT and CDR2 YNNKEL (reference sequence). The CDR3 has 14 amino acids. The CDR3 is CASSPGQRNQPQHF. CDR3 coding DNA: TGTGCCAGCAGCCCTGGACAGAGAAATCAGCCCCAGCATTTT.

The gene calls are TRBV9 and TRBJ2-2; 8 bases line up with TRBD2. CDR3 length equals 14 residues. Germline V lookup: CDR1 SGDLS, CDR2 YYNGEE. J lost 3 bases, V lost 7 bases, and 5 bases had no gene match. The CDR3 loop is CASSWTSYTGELFF. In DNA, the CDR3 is TGTGCCAGCTCCTGGACTAGCTACACCGGGGAGCTGTTTTTT.

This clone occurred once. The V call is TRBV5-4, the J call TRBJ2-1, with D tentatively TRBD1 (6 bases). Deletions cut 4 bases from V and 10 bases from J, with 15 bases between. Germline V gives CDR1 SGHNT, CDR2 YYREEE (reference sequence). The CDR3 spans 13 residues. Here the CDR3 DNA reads TGTGCCAGCAGCCCGGGACATATAAGGGAGCAGTTCTTC. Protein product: CASSPGHIREQFF.

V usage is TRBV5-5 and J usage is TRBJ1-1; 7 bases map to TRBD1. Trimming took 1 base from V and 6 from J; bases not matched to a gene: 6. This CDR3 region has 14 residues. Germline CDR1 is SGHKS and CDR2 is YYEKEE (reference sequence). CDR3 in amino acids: CASSLMTGSPEAFF. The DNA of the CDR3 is TGTGCCAGCAGCTTGATGACAGGGTCCCCTGAAGCTTTCTTT.

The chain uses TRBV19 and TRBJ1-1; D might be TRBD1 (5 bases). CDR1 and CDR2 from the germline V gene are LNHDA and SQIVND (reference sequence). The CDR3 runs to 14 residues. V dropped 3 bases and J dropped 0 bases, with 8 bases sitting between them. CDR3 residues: CASSMGRMNTEAFF. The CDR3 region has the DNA TGTGCCAGTAGTATGGGGCGGATGAACACTGAAGCTTTCTTT.

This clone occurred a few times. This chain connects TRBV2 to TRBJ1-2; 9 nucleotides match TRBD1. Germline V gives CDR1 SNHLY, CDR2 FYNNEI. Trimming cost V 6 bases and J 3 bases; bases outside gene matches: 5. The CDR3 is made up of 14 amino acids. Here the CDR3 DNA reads TGTGCCAGCAGGGACAGGGGCACCGACTATGGCTACACCTTC. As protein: CASRDRGTDYGYTF.

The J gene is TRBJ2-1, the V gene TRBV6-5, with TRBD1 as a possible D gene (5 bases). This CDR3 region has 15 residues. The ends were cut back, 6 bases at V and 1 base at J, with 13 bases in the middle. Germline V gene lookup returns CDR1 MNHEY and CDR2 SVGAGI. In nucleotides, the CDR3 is TGTGCCAGCAGCGTTGACAGACCTTCCTACAATGAGCAGTTCTTC. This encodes CASSVDRPSYNEQFF.

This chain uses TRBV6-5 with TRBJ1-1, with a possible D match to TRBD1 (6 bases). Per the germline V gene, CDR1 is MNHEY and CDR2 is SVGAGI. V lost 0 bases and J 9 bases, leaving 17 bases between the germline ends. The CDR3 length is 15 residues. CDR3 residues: CASSYSTGSGFKAFF. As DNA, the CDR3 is TGTGCCAGCAGTTACTCAACAGGGTCGGGTTTTAAAGCTTTCTTT.

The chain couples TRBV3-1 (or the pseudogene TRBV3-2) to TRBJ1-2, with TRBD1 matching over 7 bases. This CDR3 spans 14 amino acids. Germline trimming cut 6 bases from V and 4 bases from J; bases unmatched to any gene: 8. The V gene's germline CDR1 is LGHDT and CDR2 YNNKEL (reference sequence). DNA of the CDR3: TGTGCCAGCAGTGGAGACAGGGATAGCTATGGCTACACCTTC. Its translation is CASSGDRDSYGYTF.

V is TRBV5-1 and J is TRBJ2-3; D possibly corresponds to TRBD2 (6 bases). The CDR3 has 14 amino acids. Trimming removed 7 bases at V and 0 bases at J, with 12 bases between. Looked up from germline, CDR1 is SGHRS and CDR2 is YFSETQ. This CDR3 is CASHKAGSTDTQYF. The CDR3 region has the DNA TGCGCCAGCCACAAGGCGGGGAGCACAGATACGCAGTATTTT.

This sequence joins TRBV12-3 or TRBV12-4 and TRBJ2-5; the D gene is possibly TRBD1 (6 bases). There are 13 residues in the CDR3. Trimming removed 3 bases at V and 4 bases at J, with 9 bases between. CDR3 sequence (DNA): TGTGCCAGCAGTTTTAAAGGGGGAGAGACCCAGTACTTC. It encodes CASSFKGGETQYF.

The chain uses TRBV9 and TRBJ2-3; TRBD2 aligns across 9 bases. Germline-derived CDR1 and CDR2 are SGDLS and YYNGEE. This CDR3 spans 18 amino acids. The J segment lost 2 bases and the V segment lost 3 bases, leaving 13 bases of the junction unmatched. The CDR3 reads CASSARGLAGFNTDTQYF. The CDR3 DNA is TGTGCCAGCAGCGCGAGGGGGCTAGCGGGATTTAACACAGATACGCAGTATTTT.

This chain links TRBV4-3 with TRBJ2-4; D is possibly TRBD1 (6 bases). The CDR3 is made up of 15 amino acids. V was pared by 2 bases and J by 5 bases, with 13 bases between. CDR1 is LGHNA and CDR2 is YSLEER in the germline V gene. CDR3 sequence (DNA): TGCGCCAGCAGCCAACTCGTGGGGGCGGAAAACATTCAGTACTTC. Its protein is CASSQLVGAENIQYF.

The CDR3 sequence is CSVLGQPTNEKLFF. The CDR3 region has the DNA TGCAGCGTCCTAGGACAGCCAACTAATGAAAAACTGTTTTTT. The rearrangement links TRBV29-1 to TRBJ1-4; possible D gene TRBD1, 6 bases. Trimming shortened V by 6 bases and J by 0 bases, and 11 bases separated the two germline ends. This CDR3 is 14 amino acids long. CDR1 and CDR2 (germline): SQVTM, ANQGSEA.

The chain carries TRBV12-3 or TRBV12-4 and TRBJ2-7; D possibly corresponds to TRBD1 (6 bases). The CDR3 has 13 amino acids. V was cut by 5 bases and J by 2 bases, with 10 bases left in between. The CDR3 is CASSDRRPYEQYF. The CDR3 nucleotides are TGTGCCAGCAGTGACAGGCGTCCCTACGAGCAGTACTTC.

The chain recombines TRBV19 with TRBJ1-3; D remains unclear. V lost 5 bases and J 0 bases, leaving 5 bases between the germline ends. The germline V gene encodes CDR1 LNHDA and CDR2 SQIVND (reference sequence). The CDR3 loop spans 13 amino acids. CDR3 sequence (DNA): TGTGCCAGTAGTCTCCGCTCTGGAAACACCATATATTTT. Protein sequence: CASSLRSGNTIYF.

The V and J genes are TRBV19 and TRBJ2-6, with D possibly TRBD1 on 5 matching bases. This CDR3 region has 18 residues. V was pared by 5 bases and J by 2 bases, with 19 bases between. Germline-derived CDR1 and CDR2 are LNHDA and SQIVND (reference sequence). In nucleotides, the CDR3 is TGTGCCAGTAGTGCAAATAGGGGTGGGGCAACTGGGGCCAACGTCCTGACTTTC. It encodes CASSANRGGATGANVLTF.

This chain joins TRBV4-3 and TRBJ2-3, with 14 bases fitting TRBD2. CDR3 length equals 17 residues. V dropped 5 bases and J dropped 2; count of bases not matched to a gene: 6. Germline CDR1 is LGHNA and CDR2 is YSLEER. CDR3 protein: CASSSGLAGGPTDTQYF. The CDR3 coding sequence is TGCGCCAGCAGCTCCGGACTAGCGGGGGGCCCCACAGATACGCAGTATTTT.

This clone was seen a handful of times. CDR3 residues: CATVPGTANTEAFF. The CDR3 bases are TGTGCCACCGTACCCGGGACAGCAAACACTGAAGCTTTCTTT. The J gene is TRBJ1-1, the V gene TRBV2; 7 nucleotides agree with TRBD1. The germline CDR1 and CDR2 sequences are SNHLY and FYNNEI. This CDR3 contains 14 residues. Trimming at V came to 10 bases and at J to 2 bases, leaving 10 bases not matched to a gene.

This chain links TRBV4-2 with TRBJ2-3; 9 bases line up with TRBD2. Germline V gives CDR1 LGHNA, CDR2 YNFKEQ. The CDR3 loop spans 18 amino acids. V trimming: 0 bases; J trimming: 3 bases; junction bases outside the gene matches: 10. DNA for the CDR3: TGTGCCAGCAGCCAAGATTTCGCGGGGGGGCTAATGACAGATACGCAGTATTTT. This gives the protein CASSQDFAGGLMTDTQYF.

In nucleotides, the CDR3 is TGTGCCAGCAGTGATCGCAGGGCCCACTATGGCTACACCTTC. Its translation is CASSDRRAHYGYTF. This chain joins TRBV2 and TRBJ1-2; D might be TRBD1 (5 bases). In germline, CDR1 is SNHLY, CDR2 FYNNEI. The ends were cut back, 3 bases at V and 3 bases at J, with 11 bases in the middle. The CDR3 contains 14 residues.

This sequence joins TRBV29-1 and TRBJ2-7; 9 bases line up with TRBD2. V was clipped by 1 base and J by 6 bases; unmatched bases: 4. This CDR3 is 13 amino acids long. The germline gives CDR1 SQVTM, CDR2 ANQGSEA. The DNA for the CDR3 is TGCAGCGTTGAAGGAACAGCGGGGGGCGAGCAGTACTTC. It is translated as CSVEGTAGGEQYF.

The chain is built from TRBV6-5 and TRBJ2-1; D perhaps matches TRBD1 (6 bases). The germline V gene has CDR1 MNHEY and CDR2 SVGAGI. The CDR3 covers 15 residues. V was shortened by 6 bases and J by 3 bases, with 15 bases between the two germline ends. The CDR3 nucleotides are TGTGCCAGCAGGCAAAACAGGGTTATCTACAATGAGCAGTTCTTC. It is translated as CASRQNRVIYNEQFF.

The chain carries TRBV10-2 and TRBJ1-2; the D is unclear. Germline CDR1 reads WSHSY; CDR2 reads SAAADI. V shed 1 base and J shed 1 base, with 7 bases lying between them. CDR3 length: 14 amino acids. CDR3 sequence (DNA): TGCGCCAGCAGTGAGTTGCCGGGTAACTATGGCTACACCTTC. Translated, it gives CASSELPGNYGYTF.

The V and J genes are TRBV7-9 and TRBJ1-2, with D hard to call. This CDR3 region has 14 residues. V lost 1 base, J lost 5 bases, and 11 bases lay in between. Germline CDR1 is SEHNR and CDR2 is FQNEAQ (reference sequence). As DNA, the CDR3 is TGTGCCAGCAGCTTAGTCGGAGAGGCTTATGGCTACACCTTC. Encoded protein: CASSLVGEAYGYTF.

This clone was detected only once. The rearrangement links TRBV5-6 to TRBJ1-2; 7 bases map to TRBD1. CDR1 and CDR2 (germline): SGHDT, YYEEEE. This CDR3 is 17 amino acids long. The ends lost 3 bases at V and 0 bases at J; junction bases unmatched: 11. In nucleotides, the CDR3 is TGTGCCAGCAGCTACTGGACAGGAGTTTATCCTAACTATGGCTACACCTTC. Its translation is CASSYWTGVYPNYGYTF.

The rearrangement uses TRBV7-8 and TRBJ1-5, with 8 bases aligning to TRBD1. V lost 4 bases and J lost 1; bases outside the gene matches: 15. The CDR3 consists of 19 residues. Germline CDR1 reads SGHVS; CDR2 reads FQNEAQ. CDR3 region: CASSSKGQGALRSNQPQHF. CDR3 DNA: TGTGCCAGCAGCTCCAAGGGGCAGGGGGCTTTGCGGAGCAATCAGCCCCAGCATTTT.

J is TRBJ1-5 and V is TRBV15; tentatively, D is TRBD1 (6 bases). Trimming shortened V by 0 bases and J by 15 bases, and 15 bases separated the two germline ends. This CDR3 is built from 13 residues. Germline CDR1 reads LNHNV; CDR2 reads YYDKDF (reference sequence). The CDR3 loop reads CATSRDLGHPRHF. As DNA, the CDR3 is TGTGCCACCAGCAGAGATTTGGGACACCCTAGGCATTTT.

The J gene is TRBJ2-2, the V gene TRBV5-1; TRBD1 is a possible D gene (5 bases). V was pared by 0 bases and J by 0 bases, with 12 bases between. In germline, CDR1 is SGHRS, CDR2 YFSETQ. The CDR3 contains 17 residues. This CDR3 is CASSLAVAGTNTGELFF. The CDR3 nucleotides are TGCGCCAGCAGCTTGGCCGTGGCAGGGACGAACACCGGGGAGCTGTTTTTT.

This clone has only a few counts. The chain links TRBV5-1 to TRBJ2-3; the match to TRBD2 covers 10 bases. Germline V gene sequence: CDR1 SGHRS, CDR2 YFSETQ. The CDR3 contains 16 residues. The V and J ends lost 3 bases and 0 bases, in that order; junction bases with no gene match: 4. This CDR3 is CASSSLAGVSTDTQYF. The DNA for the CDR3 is TGCGCCAGCAGCTCCCTAGCGGGAGTTAGCACAGATACGCAGTATTTT.

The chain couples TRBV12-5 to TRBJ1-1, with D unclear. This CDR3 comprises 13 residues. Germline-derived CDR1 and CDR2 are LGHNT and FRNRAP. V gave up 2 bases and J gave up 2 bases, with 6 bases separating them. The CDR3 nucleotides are TGTGCTAGTGGTTTGTCTTTTAACACTGAAGCTTTCTTT. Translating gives CASGLSFNTEAFF. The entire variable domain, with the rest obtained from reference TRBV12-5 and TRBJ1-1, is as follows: DARVTQTPRHKVTEMGQEVTMRCQPILGHNTVFWYRQTMMQGLELLAYFRNRAPLDDSGMPKDRFSAEMPDATLATLKIQPSEPRDSAVYFCASGLSFNTEAFFGQGTRLTVV.

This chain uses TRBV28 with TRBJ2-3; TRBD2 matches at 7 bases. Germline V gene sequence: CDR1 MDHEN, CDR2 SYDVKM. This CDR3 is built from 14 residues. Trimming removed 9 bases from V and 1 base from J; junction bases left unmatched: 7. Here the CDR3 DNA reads TGTGCCAGTCGCGGGGGATTCCGCACAGATACGCAGTATTTT. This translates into CASRGGFRTDTQYF.